Listed below are T cell receptor beta chains from one sample, sequenced in a study of T cell responses to AZD1222 COVID-19 vaccine. Assay used: immunoSEQ multiplex PCR; TCRdb lists only in-frame clones, some missing. The data contain 160,000 or so clones, 85% to 95% of them singletons. Sample: peripheral blood, taken 28 days after the second AZD1222 dose. The receptors here all came from an adult who received the AZD1222 COVID-19 vaccine. CDR3s include the opening cysteine and the closing phenylalanine or tryptophan. A D gene is named only where the DNA matches it firmly. Size is stated for part of the rows, as once, few or many counts, or as a class when the clone is expanded.

clone size: -
V gene: TRBV6-5
J gene: TRBJ2-2
D gene: -
CDR3 DNA: TGTGCCAGCAGCCCCCGGGCAGGGAAGAGCGGGGAGCTGTTTTTT
CDR3 protein: CASSPRAGKSGELFF

clone size: once
V gene: TRBV6-1
J gene: TRBJ2-3
D gene: TRBD2
CDR3 DNA: TGTGCCAGCAGTGAGCCCGGGACTAGCGGGACAGATACGCAGTATTTT
CDR3 protein: CASSEPGTSGTDTQYF

clone size: -
V gene: TRBV5-8
J gene: TRBJ2-1
D gene: TRBD1
CDR3 DNA: TGTGCCAGCAACCACAGGACAGGGCGGAATGAGCAGTTCTTC
CDR3 protein: CASNHRTGRNEQFF

clone size: -
V gene: TRBV10-3
J gene: TRBJ1-2
D gene: -
CDR3 DNA: TGTGCCATCAGTGAGCGGCCATCGGATCCCTATGGCTACACCTTC
CDR3 protein: CAISERPSDPYGYTF

clone size: -
V gene: TRBV5-1
J gene: TRBJ1-4
D gene: TRBD1
CDR3 DNA: TGCGCCAGCAGCGGGACAGGGTGGAACGAAAAACTGTTTTTT
CDR3 protein: CASSGTGWNEKLFF

clone size: -
V gene: TRBV7-9
J gene: TRBJ1-5
D gene: -
CDR3 DNA: TGTGCCAGCACCTCGGGCCAGAGCAATCAGCCCCAGCATTTT
CDR3 protein: CASTSGQSNQPQHF

clone size: few
V gene: TRBV6-1
J gene: TRBJ1-1
D gene: -
CDR3 DNA: TGTGCCAGCAGTGAGGGGGCGCACACTGAAGCTTTCTTT
CDR3 protein: CASSEGAHTEAFF

clone size: -
V gene: TRBV9
J gene: TRBJ2-3
D gene: -
CDR3 DNA: TGTGCCAGCAGCGTAGATGGGCCGGCCACAGATACGCAGTATTTT
CDR3 protein: CASSVDGPATDTQYF

clone size: -
V gene: TRBV19
J gene: TRBJ1-3
D gene: -
CDR3 DNA: TGTGCCAGTAAGAACAGCCTATTCGAAAACACCATATATTTT
CDR3 protein: CASKNSLFENTIYF

clone size: -
V gene: TRBV6-5
J gene: TRBJ1-3
D gene: -
CDR3 DNA: TGTGCCAGCAGAAGAACAGGGTCCTCTGGAAACACCATATATTTT
CDR3 protein: CASRRTGSSGNTIYF

clone size: -
V gene: TRBV3-1/TRBV3-2
J gene: TRBJ2-7
D gene: TRBD2
CDR3 DNA: TGTGCCAGCAGCCAAGAAGGACTAGCGGGGATACTTACTGAGGGCGAGCAGTACTTC
CDR3 protein: CASSQEGLAGILTEGEQYF

clone size: -
V gene: TRBV11-3
J gene: TRBJ2-1
D gene: -
CDR3 DNA: TGTGCCAGCAGCATGAGCGTGGTTGAGCAGTTCTTC
CDR3 protein: CASSMSVVEQFF

clone size: -
V gene: TRBV6-1
J gene: TRBJ2-1
D gene: -
CDR3 DNA: TGTGCCAGCAGTGAAGAAATCTTGGCCCTAAGTCCCTACAATGAGCAGTTCTTC
CDR3 protein: CASSEEILALSPYNEQFF

clone size: -
V gene: TRBV27
J gene: TRBJ2-1
D gene: TRBD2
CDR3 DNA: TGTGCCAGCCTTAGCGGGAGGGGGTACAATGAGCAGTTCTTC
CDR3 protein: CASLSGRGYNEQFF

clone size: -
V gene: TRBV7-2
J gene: TRBJ1-6
D gene: -
CDR3 DNA: TGTGCCAGCAGCTTAGACAGGGAGTCACCCCTCCACTTT
CDR3 protein: CASSLDRESPLHF

clone size: -
V gene: TRBV28
J gene: TRBJ1-2
D gene: -
CDR3 DNA: TGTGCCAGCAGGCTAGCAGGCGGCTTAAACTATGGCTACACCTTC
CDR3 protein: CASRLAGGLNYGYTF